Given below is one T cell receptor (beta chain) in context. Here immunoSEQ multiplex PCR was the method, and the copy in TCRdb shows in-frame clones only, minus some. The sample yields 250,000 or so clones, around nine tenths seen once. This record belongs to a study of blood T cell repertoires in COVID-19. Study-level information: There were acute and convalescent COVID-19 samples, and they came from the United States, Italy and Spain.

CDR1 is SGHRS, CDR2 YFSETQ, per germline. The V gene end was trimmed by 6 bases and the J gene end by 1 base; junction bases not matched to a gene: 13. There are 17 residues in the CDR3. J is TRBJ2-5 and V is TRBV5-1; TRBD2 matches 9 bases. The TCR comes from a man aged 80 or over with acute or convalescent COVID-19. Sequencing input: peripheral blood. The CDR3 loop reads CASTLGRLAGTQETQYF. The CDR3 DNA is TGCGCCAGCACCCTTGGGCGGCTAGCGGGGACCCAAGAGACCCAGTACTTC.